This T cell receptor (beta chain) derives from a study of blood T cell repertoires in COVID-19. Study-wide background: There were acute and convalescent COVID-19 samples, and they came from the United States, Italy and Spain. T cells, B-cell-depleted T cells, or PBMCs supplied cDNA or gDNA.

V was shortened by 1 base and J by 7 bases, with 5 bases between the two germline ends. Germline V gene lookup returns CDR1 LNHDA and CDR2 SQIVND (reference sequence). The CDR3 spans 12 residues. Clones were read by immunoSEQ multiplex PCR, and TCRdb kept only the in-frame ones, dropping some. Found here are 250,000 or so clones, around 84% of them singletons; the top ten hold approximately 1.7%. The rearrangement links TRBV19 to TRBJ1-5; D is unclear. The origin of this receptor is a man aged 35-49 years who had recovered from COVID-19. Material for sequencing was PBMCs or T cells enriched from blood (not recorded which). As DNA, the CDR3 is TGTGCCAGTAGTATAGCGGGGCAGCCCCAGCATTTT. It encodes CASSIAGQPQHF.